The rows below give T cell receptor beta chains drawn from one sample of a study of cytomegalovirus exposure and HLA in healthy donors. Method: immunoSEQ multiplex PCR; TCRdb's copy keeps in-frame clones and lacks some. This table holds 150,000 to 250,000 clones. The sample taken for sequencing was PBMCs. These receptors were taken from a boy aged 10-17 years in good health and CMV-seronegative. The CDR3 runs from the conserved cysteine through the conserved F or W. D genes are given only for firm matches.

V gene	J gene	D gene	CDR3 protein	CDR3 DNA
TRBV7-9	TRBJ1-2	TRBD1	CASSPDREVARGYTF	TGTGCCAGCAGCCCCGACAGGGAGGTGGCACGCGGCTACACCTTC
TRBV5-1	TRBJ2-7	-	CASSLRGNLHEQYF	TGCGCCAGCTCCCTTAGGGGTAATTTGCACGAGCAGTACTTC
TRBV5-4	TRBJ1-1	-	CASSLAQTEAFF	TGTGCCAGCAGCTTGGCGCAGACTGAAGCTTTCTTT
TRBV9	TRBJ2-7	TRBD1	CASSVEDRTGAYEQYF	TGTGCCAGCAGCGTAGAGGATCGGACAGGGGCCTACGAGCAGTACTTC
TRBV7-7	TRBJ2-2	TRBD1	CASSRGVGGVGELFF	TGTGCCAGCAGCCGAGGTGTAGGGGGCGTGGGGGAGCTGTTTTTT
TRBV9	TRBJ2-3	TRBD2	CASSVDGGGASDTQYF	TGTGCCAGCAGCGTAGATGGCGGGGGGGCATCTGATACGCAGTATTTT
TRBV11-1	TRBJ1-1	TRBD1	CASSRRTGTGGTEAFF	TGTGCCAGCAGCCGTAGGACCGGGACAGGGGGCACTGAAGCTTTCTTT
TRBV29-1	TRBJ1-2	-	CSARTANYGYTF	TGCAGCGCTAGGACAGCCAACTATGGCTACACCTTC
TRBV2	TRBJ1-1	-	CASTIVETTEAFF	TGTGCCAGCACCATAGTGGAGACCACTGAAGCTTTCTTT
TRBV7-8	TRBJ1-1	-	CAPEAIDGENTEAFF	TGTGCTCCTGAGGCGATCGACGGGGAAAACACTGAAGCTTTCTTT
TRBV29-1	TRBJ1-3	-	CSVGGAAGNTIYF	TGCAGCGTTGGTGGGGCCGCGGGAAACACCATATATTTT
TRBV5-1	TRBJ2-1	-	CASSLVARVDYNEQFF	TGCGCCAGCAGCTTGGTCGCCAGGGTGGACTACAATGAGCAGTTCTTC
TRBV5-1	TRBJ2-7	-	CASRMRRGTTYEQYF	TGCGCCAGCAGGATGAGAAGGGGGACCACCTACGAGCAGTACTTC
TRBV2	TRBJ2-7	-	CASKYDYYEQYF	TGTGCCAGCAAGTACGACTACTACGAGCAGTACTTC
TRBV6-1	TRBJ2-1	TRBD2	CASSGWGGTAIDEQFF	TGTGCCAGCAGTGGGTGGGGGGGGACGGCTATCGATGAGCAGTTCTTC
TRBV11-2	TRBJ2-5	TRBD2	CASSSWTSGGLETQYF	TGTGCCAGCAGCTCATGGACTAGCGGGGGATTAGAGACCCAGTACTTC
TRBV7-9	TRBJ2-7	-	CASSLVAHEQYF	TGTGCCAGCAGCTTAGTAGCACACGAGCAGTACTTC
TRBV5-8	TRBJ2-1	-	CASSRTPVTGGGNNEQFF	TGTGCCAGCAGCCGGACACCGGTAACAGGGGGAGGGAACAATGAGCAGTTCTTC
TRBV2	TRBJ1-6	TRBD1	CATVGQGAGNSPLHF	TGTGCCACCGTGGGACAGGGGGCCGGTAATTCACCCCTCCACTTT
TRBV30	TRBJ2-7	-	CAWSGGPPNEQYF	TGTGCCTGGAGTGGAGGGCCCCCCAACGAGCAGTACTTC
TRBV4-3	TRBJ1-4	-	CASSQVSYFIATNEKLFF	TGCGCCAGCAGCCAAGTCTCGTACTTTATTGCAACTAATGAAAAACTGTTTTTT
TRBV4-2	TRBJ2-5	-	CASSQAGETQYF	TGTGCCAGCAGCCAAGCGGGGGAGACCCAGTACTTC
TRBV28	TRBJ1-1	-	CASSLGTMNTEAFF	TGTGCCAGCAGTTTAGGGACAATGAACACTGAAGCTTTCTTT
TRBV5-5	TRBJ2-7	-	CASSLSGTRSYEQYF	TGTGCCAGCAGCTTGTCCGGGACTCGCTCCTACGAGCAGTACTTC
TRBV5-6	TRBJ2-1	TRBD2	CASRGVSGGDNEQFF	TGTGCCAGCAGGGGGGTTAGCGGGGGGGACAATGAGCAGTTCTTC
TRBV10-2	TRBJ1-1	TRBD1	CASSGQGYTEAFF	TGCGCCAGCAGTGGACAGGGATACACTGAAGCTTTCTTT
TRBV7-6	TRBJ2-7	TRBD2	CASGLAEDEQYF	TGTGCCAGCGGACTAGCGGAGGACGAGCAGTACTTC
TRBV27	TRBJ1-3	-	CASSLDGAGNTIYF	TGTGCCAGCAGTTTAGACGGAGCTGGAAACACCATATATTTT
TRBV7-9	TRBJ1-1	TRBD1	CASSLDQGVNTEAFF	TGTGCCAGCAGCTTAGACCAGGGGGTGAACACTGAAGCTTTCTTT
TRBV11-2	TRBJ1-1	TRBD1	CASSQNRGLNTEAFF	TGTGCCAGCAGTCAAAACAGGGGCCTGAACACTGAAGCTTTCTTT
TRBV4-1	TRBJ2-2	TRBD2	CASTRGLAGANTGELFF	TGCGCCAGCACCAGGGGACTAGCGGGGGCGAACACCGGGGAGCTGTTTTTT
TRBV14	TRBJ2-1	TRBD1	CASSQGAGGIYNEQFF	TGTGCCAGCAGCCAAGGTGCAGGGGGTATCTACAATGAGCAGTTCTTC
TRBV9	TRBJ1-4	-	CASGHELVNEKLFF	TGTGCCAGCGGCCACGAACTAGTAAATGAAAAACTGTTTTTT
TRBV7-2	TRBJ2-7	TRBD1	CASSLWGQGPEQYF	TGTGCCAGCAGCCTGTGGGGACAGGGTCCCGAGCAGTACTTC
TRBV5-6	TRBJ2-1	TRBD2	CASSLRGVGGRNEQFF	TGTGCCAGCAGCTTGAGAGGGGTGGGGGGGAGGAATGAGCAGTTCTTC
TRBV2	TRBJ1-1	-	CASILEKSTEAFF	TGTGCCAGCATCCTCGAGAAAAGCACTGAAGCTTTCTTT
TRBV1	TRBJ1-5	-	CTSSPGGAPPYSNQPQHF	TGCACCAGCAGCCCCGGCGGCGCGCCCCCCTATAGCAATCAGCCCCAGCATTTT
TRBV27	TRBJ1-2	-	CASSPQQQTGNGYTF	TGTGCCAGCAGTCCGCAACAGCAAACGGGGAATGGCTACACCTTC
TRBV19	TRBJ1-1	-	CASSRGGSTEAFF	TGTGCCAGTAGTAGAGGCGGAAGCACTGAAGCTTTCTTT
TRBV11-3	TRBJ1-4	TRBD1	CASSPQGASVGSEKLFF	TGTGCCAGCAGCCCCCAGGGGGCATCGGTCGGTAGTGAAAAACTGTTTTTT
TRBV5-4	TRBJ1-2	-	CASSLAQAAGYTF	TGTGCCAGCAGCTTGGCGCAAGCGGCTGGCTACACCTTC
TRBV4-1	TRBJ2-7	TRBD2	CASSQKRGSSYEQYF	TGCGCCAGCAGCCAGAAGCGGGGGAGCTCCTACGAGCAGTACTTC
TRBV7-2	TRBJ2-4	-	CASSLWGPLNIQYF	TGTGCCAGCAGCTTGTGGGGGCCCCTAAACATTCAGTACTTC
TRBV28	TRBJ1-2	-	CASSQNGYTF	TGTGCCAGCAGTCAAAATGGCTACACCTTC
TRBV5-5	TRBJ2-6	TRBD1	CASSLAGQGSSGANVLTF	TGTGCCAGCAGCTTGGCGGGACAGGGGTCGTCTGGGGCCAACGTCCTGACTTTC
TRBV29-1	TRBJ2-2	-	CSGGDDGNTGELFF	TGCAGCGGGGGGGATGACGGAAACACCGGGGAGCTGTTTTTT
TRBV5-4	TRBJ1-4	-	CASSSFGFGEKLFF	TGTGCCAGCAGCTCCTTCGGGTTTGGTGAAAAACTGTTTTTT
TRBV4-1	TRBJ2-1	TRBD1	CASSQGQGAGEQFF	TGCGCCAGCAGCCAGGGGCAGGGGGCGGGGGAGCAGTTCTTC
TRBV27	TRBJ1-2	TRBD1	CASSLLGGPNQGYTF	TGTGCCAGCAGTTTACTAGGGGGCCCTAATCAAGGCTACACCTTC
TRBV5-4	TRBJ1-1	TRBD1	CASSLRQGNTEAFF	TGTGCCAGCAGCTTGAGACAGGGGAACACTGAAGCTTTCTTT
TRBV6-5	TRBJ1-1	-	CASSYALNGDTEAFF	TGTGCCAGCAGTTACGCCCTTAACGGTGACACTGAAGCTTTCTTT
TRBV10-3	TRBJ2-5	TRBD1	CAISASGQGGETQYF	TGTGCCATCAGCGCCTCCGGACAGGGAGGTGAGACCCAGTACTTC
TRBV6-5	TRBJ2-7	TRBD1	CASRQGYEQYF	TGTGCCAGCCGACAGGGGTACGAGCAGTACTTC
TRBV9	TRBJ1-3	TRBD1	CASSVMGTGGNTIYF	TGTGCCAGCAGCGTAATGGGGACAGGGGGCAACACCATATATTTT